Listed below are T cell receptor beta chains from one sample, sequenced in a study of T-cell reconstitution after alpha-beta-depleted transplantation in children. TCRdb analysed the PCR reads with MiXCR anew, one entry per CDR3 protein. The repertoire includes approximately 30,000 distinct CDR3 sequences, about 7% of them detected once, and 27% sits in the top ten. The starting material was peripheral blood, obtained 60 days after TCRalphabeta/CD19-depleted stem cell transplant. The receptors here all came from a child younger than two who had a stem cell transplant for acute myeloid leukemia, so the T cells may come from the graft donor. Both conserved end residues are part of each CDR3. Fields, in order: V gene, J gene, clone size, D gene, CDR3 protein, CDR3 DNA. The D gene is left open where the match is weak. Only some rows state a clone size, as once, few, many or a class for expanded clones.

v_gene: TRBV28
j_gene: TRBJ1-1
abundance: many
d_gene: .
CDR3aa: CASNKSVWDTEAFF
CDR3nt: TGTGCCAGCAATAAGTCAGTTTGGGACACTGAAGCTTTCTTT

v_gene: TRBV7-2
j_gene: TRBJ2-1
abundance: few
d_gene: .
CDR3aa: CASSLVSRVSYNEQFF
CDR3nt: TGTGCCAGCAGCTTAGTGTCCCGGGTCTCCTACAATGAGCAGTTCTTC

v_gene: TRBV6-2/TRBV6-3
j_gene: TRBJ2-5
abundance: many
d_gene: .
CDR3aa: CASSYRFQETQYF
CDR3nt: TGTGCCAGCAGCTACAGGTTCCAAGAGACCCAGTACTTC

v_gene: TRBV12-3/TRBV12-4
j_gene: TRBJ2-2
abundance: many
d_gene: .
CDR3aa: CASSFGGNTGELFF
CDR3nt: TGTGCCAGCAGTTTCGGCGGGAACACCGGGGAGCTGTTTTTT

v_gene: TRBV4-3
j_gene: TRBJ2-5
abundance: many
d_gene: .
CDR3aa: CASSQDSPQETQYF
CDR3nt: TGCGCCAGCAGCCAAGATAGCCCACAAGAGACCCAGTACTTC

v_gene: TRBV24-1
j_gene: TRBJ2-5
abundance: many
d_gene: .
CDR3aa: CATSDFSETQYF
CDR3nt: TGTGCCACCAGTGATTTCTCCGAGACCCAGTACTTC

v_gene: TRBV9
j_gene: TRBJ2-7
abundance: many
d_gene: .
CDR3aa: CASSPEAGANYEQYF
CDR3nt: TGTGCCAGCAGCCCCGAGGCAGGGGCAAATTACGAGCAGTACTTC

v_gene: TRBV5-6
j_gene: TRBJ2-1
abundance: few
d_gene: .
CDR3aa: CAMGPKPTGSFYNEQFF
CDR3nt: TGTGCCATGGGCCCAAAGCCTACCGGGTCCTTTTACAATGAGCAGTTCTTC

v_gene: TRBV10-3
j_gene: TRBJ2-7
abundance: many
d_gene: TRBD2
CDR3aa: CASSGGGIRGEQYF
CDR3nt: TGTGCCAGCTCGGGAGGGGGTATCAGGGGAGAGCAGTACTTC

v_gene: TRBV28
j_gene: TRBJ2-3
abundance: large
d_gene: TRBD2
CDR3aa: CASNLAGLGDTQYF
CDR3nt: TGTGCCAGCAATTTAGCGGGCCTAGGAGATACGCAGTATTTT

v_gene: TRBV7-9
j_gene: TRBJ2-6
abundance: many
d_gene: .
CDR3aa: CASSWALAGANVLTF
CDR3nt: TGTGCCAGCAGCTGGGCCCTAGCGGGGGCCAACGTCCTGACTTTC

v_gene: TRBV28
j_gene: TRBJ1-6
abundance: many
d_gene: TRBD1
CDR3aa: CASSPPGQHNSPLHF
CDR3nt: TGTGCCAGCAGTCCACCGGGACAGCATAATTCACCCCTCCACTTT

v_gene: TRBV4-3
j_gene: TRBJ2-4
abundance: many
d_gene: .
CDR3aa: CASSQGMEFAKNIQYF
CDR3nt: TGCGCCAGCAGCCAAGGAATGGAATTCGCCAAAAACATTCAGTACTTC

v_gene: TRBV15
j_gene: TRBJ2-5
abundance: .
d_gene: .
CDR3aa: CATSRDLTGTRRKTQYF
CDR3nt: TGTGCCACCAGCAGAGATCTAACAGGGACCCGGCGAAAGACCCAGTACTTC

v_gene: TRBV5-8
j_gene: TRBJ2-3
abundance: many
d_gene: .
CDR3aa: CASSLTEVNTDTQYF
CDR3nt: TGTGCCAGCAGCTTGACAGAAGTCAACACAGATACGCAGTATTTT

v_gene: TRBV20-1
j_gene: TRBJ2-5
abundance: many
d_gene: TRBD2
CDR3aa: CSARAAGRERQETQYF
CDR3nt: TGCAGTGCTAGAGCCGCCGGGCGGGAGAGACAAGAGACCCAGTACTTC

v_gene: TRBV7-9
j_gene: TRBJ2-5
abundance: many
d_gene: .
CDR3aa: CASSPLETQYF
CDR3nt: TGTGCCAGCAGCCCCCTGGAGACCCAGTACTTC

v_gene: TRBV10-3
j_gene: TRBJ2-7
abundance: many
d_gene: .
CDR3aa: CAISVGTAYEQYF
CDR3nt: TGTGCCATCAGTGTGGGGACCGCCTACGAGCAGTACTTC

v_gene: TRBV28
j_gene: TRBJ2-7
abundance: many
d_gene: .
CDR3aa: CASSLAPTVREGEQYF
CDR3nt: TGTGCCAGCAGTTTAGCACCTACCGTCAGGGAAGGCGAGCAGTACTTC

v_gene: TRBV5-6
j_gene: TRBJ2-3
abundance: many
d_gene: TRBD2
CDR3aa: CASSLLAWGGDTQYF
CDR3nt: TGTGCCAGCAGCTTGTTAGCGTGGGGGGGAGATACGCAGTATTTT

v_gene: TRBV7-9
j_gene: TRBJ1-2
abundance: many
d_gene: .
CDR3aa: CASSWAVEDNYGYTF
CDR3nt: TGTGCCAGCAGCTGGGCGGTTGAAGATAACTATGGCTACACCTTC

v_gene: TRBV24-1
j_gene: TRBJ1-1
abundance: many
d_gene: TRBD1
CDR3aa: CATSGAQGAKAFF
CDR3nt: TGTGCCACCAGTGGCGCACAGGGGGCGAAAGCTTTCTTT

v_gene: TRBV5-1
j_gene: TRBJ2-7
abundance: many
d_gene: TRBD1
CDR3aa: CASSPTGTAAYEQYF
CDR3nt: TGCGCCAGCAGCCCCACCGGGACAGCGGCCTACGAGCAGTACTTC

v_gene: TRBV7-2
j_gene: TRBJ1-1
abundance: many
d_gene: .
CDR3aa: CASSLGFTLAFF
CDR3nt: TGTGCCAGCAGCTTAGGATTTACTCTGGCTTTCTTT

v_gene: TRBV5-6
j_gene: TRBJ2-7
abundance: many
d_gene: TRBD1
CDR3aa: CASSLGLQGAREQYF
CDR3nt: TGTGCCAGCAGCTTGGGATTGCAGGGGGCGAGAGAGCAGTACTTC

v_gene: TRBV6-5
j_gene: TRBJ2-2
abundance: .
d_gene: TRBD2
CDR3aa: CASNWYSGSVGELFF
CDR3nt: TGTGCCAGCAATTGGTATAGCGGGAGTGTCGGGGAGCTGTTTTTT

v_gene: TRBV4-1
j_gene: TRBJ1-5
abundance: many
d_gene: .
CDR3aa: CASSQARGANQPQHF
CDR3nt: TGCGCCAGCAGCCAAGCAAGGGGGGCGAATCAGCCCCAGCATTTT

v_gene: TRBV4-2
j_gene: TRBJ2-7
abundance: many
d_gene: .
CDR3aa: CASSQGPLGFHEQYF
CDR3nt: TGTGCCAGCAGCCAAGGGCCTCTAGGGTTCCACGAGCAGTACTTC

v_gene: TRBV20-1
j_gene: TRBJ1-5
abundance: many
d_gene: TRBD1
CDR3aa: CSASSGGPQPQHF
CDR3nt: TGCAGTGCTTCCTCAGGGGGGCCTCAGCCCCAGCATTTT

v_gene: TRBV27
j_gene: TRBJ2-7
abundance: many
d_gene: .
CDR3aa: CASSSLRGHTAYEQYF
CDR3nt: TGTGCCAGCAGTTCGTTACGGGGGCATACCGCCTACGAGCAGTACTTC

v_gene: TRBV9
j_gene: TRBJ2-3
abundance: many
d_gene: .
CDR3aa: CASSVGGGRVADTQYF
CDR3nt: TGTGCCAGCAGCGTAGGTGGGGGGCGCGTCGCAGATACGCAGTATTTT

v_gene: TRBV29-1
j_gene: TRBJ2-5
abundance: many
d_gene: .
CDR3aa: CSARGQETQYF
CDR3nt: TGCAGCGCTCGCGGCCAAGAGACCCAGTACTTC

v_gene: TRBV5-1
j_gene: TRBJ2-2
abundance: many
d_gene: .
CDR3aa: CASSFTGELFF
CDR3nt: TGCGCCAGCAGCTTCACCGGGGAGCTGTTTTTT

v_gene: TRBV12-3/TRBV12-4
j_gene: TRBJ2-1
abundance: many
d_gene: TRBD2
CDR3aa: CAILAGGPGEQFF
CDR3nt: TGTGCCATACTAGCGGGAGGGCCAGGGGAGCAGTTCTTC

v_gene: TRBV4-2
j_gene: TRBJ2-4
abundance: many
d_gene: TRBD2
CDR3aa: CASSQVQREFSKNIQYF
CDR3nt: TGTGCCAGCAGCCAAGTGCAGCGGGAGTTCTCCAAAAACATTCAGTACTTC

v_gene: TRBV6-5
j_gene: TRBJ1-6
abundance: many
d_gene: TRBD1
CDR3aa: CASQDRAYNSPLHF
CDR3nt: TGTGCCAGCCAAGACAGGGCCTATAATTCACCCCTCCACTTT

v_gene: TRBV5-1
j_gene: TRBJ2-7
abundance: many
d_gene: .
CDR3aa: CASSFLQRSYEQYF
CDR3nt: TGCGCCAGCAGCTTTCTGCAGCGCTCCTACGAGCAGTACTTC

v_gene: TRBV7-9
j_gene: TRBJ1-6
abundance: many
d_gene: .
CDR3aa: CASSLDQNHSPLHF
CDR3nt: TGTGCCAGCAGCTTAGACCAGAACCATTCACCCCTCCACTTT

v_gene: TRBV28
j_gene: TRBJ2-3
abundance: many
d_gene: TRBD2
CDR3aa: CASSLLAGVGTDTQYF
CDR3nt: TGTGCCAGCAGTCTACTAGCGGGAGTAGGTACAGATACGCAGTATTTT

v_gene: TRBV6-5
j_gene: TRBJ1-1
abundance: many
d_gene: .
CDR3aa: CASSFDSNTEAFF
CDR3nt: TGTGCCAGCAGTTTCGACAGTAACACTGAAGCTTTCTTT

v_gene: TRBV19
j_gene: TRBJ2-3
abundance: many
d_gene: TRBD2
CDR3aa: CASSNMGLATDTQYF
CDR3nt: TGTGCCAGTAGTAATATGGGACTAGCTACAGATACGCAGTATTTT

v_gene: TRBV5-1
j_gene: TRBJ1-1
abundance: many
d_gene: TRBD1
CDR3aa: CASRVDRGLTEAFF
CDR3nt: TGCGCCAGCAGGGTCGACAGGGGGCTGACTGAAGCTTTCTTT